This TCR beta chain was sequenced in a study of human T cells and chemical hapten exposure. Study-level background: Across its approximately 25 weeks, the study gave patients weekly diphenylcyclopropenone doses to the scalp.

This clonotype showed up just a few times. MiXCR was run by TCRdb on the RACE reads, yielding one entry per CDR3 protein. The data hold 150,000 to 200,000 distinct CDR3 sequences, with under 35% observed a single time. The time point denotes: pre-sensitization, week 0. This sample's treatment: therapeutic diphenylcyclopropenone sensitization with weekly scalp DPC. The sample was whole blood, taken in connection with sensitization to the hapten diphenylcyclopropenone (DPC). The receptor was isolated from a woman aged 30 to 39 with alopecia areata. Some clones in this sample may be carry-over from other donors' samples.

The CDR3 coding sequence is TGTGCCAGCAGCCAAAGGACAGGGACGAACCCTTCACCCCTCCACTTT. Translating it yields CASSQRTGTNPSPLHF. This chain links TRBV7-9 with TRBJ1-6; 8 bases match TRBD1. Germline V lookup: CDR1 SEHNR, CDR2 FQNEAQ (reference sequence). The length of the CDR3 is 16 residues. J was trimmed by 9 bases and V by 5 bases; bases with no gene match: 12. Drawing the rest from reference TRBV7-9 and TRBJ1-6, the complete variable domain is DTGVSQNPRHKITKRGQNVTFRCDPISEHNRLYWYRQTLGQGPEFLTYFQNEAQLEKSRLLSDRFSAERPKGSFSTLEIQRTEQGDSAMYLCASSQRTGTNPSPLHFGNGTRLTVT.